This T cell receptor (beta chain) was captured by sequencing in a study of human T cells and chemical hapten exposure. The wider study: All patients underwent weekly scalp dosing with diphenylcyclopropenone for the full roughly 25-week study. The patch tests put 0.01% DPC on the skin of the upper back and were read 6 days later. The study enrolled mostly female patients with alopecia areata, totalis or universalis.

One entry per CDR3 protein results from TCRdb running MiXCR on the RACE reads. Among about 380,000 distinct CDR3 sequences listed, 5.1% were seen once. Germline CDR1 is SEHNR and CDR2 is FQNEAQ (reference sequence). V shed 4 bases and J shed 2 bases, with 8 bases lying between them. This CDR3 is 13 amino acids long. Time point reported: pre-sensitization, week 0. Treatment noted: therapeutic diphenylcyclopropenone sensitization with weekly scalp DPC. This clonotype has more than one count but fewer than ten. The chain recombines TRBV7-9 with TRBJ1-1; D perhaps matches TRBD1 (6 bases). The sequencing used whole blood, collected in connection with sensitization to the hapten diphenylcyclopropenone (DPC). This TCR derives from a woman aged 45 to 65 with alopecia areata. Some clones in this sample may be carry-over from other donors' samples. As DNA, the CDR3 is TGTGCCAGCAGCTCGGACAGCAACACTGAAGCTTTCTTT. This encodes CASSSDSNTEAFF.